The present entry profiles one TCR beta chain with its context. CDR3 length: 15 amino acids. The V gene's germline CDR1 is MNHEY and CDR2 SVGAGI. V was clipped by 7 bases and J by 1 base; unmatched bases: 8. These data are taken from a study of STAT5B mutations in CD4+ large granular lymphocyte leukemia. Here immunoSEQ multiplex PCR was the method, and the copy in TCRdb shows in-frame clones only, minus some. The repertoire consists of 45,000 to 50,000 clones, with roughly four fifths occurring once and the leading ten covering under 0.4%. Source material: CD4+ T cells from blood buffy coats. The source is a human donor in good health. The chain couples TRBV6-5 to TRBJ1-1; 8 nucleotides match TRBD1. The CDR3, as DNA: TGTGCCAGCAACACAGGGGGTATCGGGAACACTGAAGCTTTCTTT. It encodes CASNTGGIGNTEAFF.